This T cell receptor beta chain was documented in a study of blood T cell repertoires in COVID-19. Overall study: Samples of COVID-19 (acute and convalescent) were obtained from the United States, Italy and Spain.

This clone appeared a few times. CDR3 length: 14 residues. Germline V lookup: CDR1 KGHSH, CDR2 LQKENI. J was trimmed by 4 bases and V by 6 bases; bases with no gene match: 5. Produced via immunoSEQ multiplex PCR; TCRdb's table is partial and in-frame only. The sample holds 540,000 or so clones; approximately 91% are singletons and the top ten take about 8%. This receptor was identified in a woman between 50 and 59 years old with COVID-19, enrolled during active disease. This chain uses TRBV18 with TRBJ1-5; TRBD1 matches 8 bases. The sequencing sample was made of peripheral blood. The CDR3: CASSSGQENQPQHF. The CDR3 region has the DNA TGTGCCAGCTCCTCGGGACAGGAAAATCAGCCCCAGCATTTT.